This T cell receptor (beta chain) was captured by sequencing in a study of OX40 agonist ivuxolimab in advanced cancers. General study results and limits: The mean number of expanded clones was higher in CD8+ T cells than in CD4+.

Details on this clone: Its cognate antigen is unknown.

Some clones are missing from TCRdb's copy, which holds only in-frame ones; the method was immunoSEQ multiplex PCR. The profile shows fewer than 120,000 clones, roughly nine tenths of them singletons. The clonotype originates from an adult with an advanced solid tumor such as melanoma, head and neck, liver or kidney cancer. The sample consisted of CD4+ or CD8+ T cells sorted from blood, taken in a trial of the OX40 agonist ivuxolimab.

This CDR3 reads CASNSGQDSNEKLFF. For the CDR3, the DNA is TGTGCCAGCAACTCCGGACAGGACTCTAATGAAAAACTGTTTTTT. This chain links TRBV4-2 with TRBJ1-4, with 7 bases aligning to TRBD1. The V gene end was trimmed by 7 bases and the J gene end by 3 bases; junction bases not matched to a gene: 8. Germline CDR1 reads LGHNA; CDR2 reads YNFKEQ. The CDR3 has 15 amino acids.